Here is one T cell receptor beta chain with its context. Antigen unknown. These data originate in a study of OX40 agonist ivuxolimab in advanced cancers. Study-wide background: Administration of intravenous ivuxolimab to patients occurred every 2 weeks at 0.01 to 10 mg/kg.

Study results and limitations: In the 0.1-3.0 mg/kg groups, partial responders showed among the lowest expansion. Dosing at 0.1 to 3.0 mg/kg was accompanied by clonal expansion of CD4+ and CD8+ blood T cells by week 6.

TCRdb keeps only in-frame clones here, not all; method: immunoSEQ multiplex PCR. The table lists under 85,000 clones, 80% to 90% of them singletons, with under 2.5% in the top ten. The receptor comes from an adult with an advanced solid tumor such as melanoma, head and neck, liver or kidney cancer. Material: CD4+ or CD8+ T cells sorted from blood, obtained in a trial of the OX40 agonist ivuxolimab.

CDR3 in DNA: TGTGCCAGCAGCTCCGGCATGCTCCCGACCAATGAGCAGTTCTTC. It codes for CASSSGMLPTNEQFF. V gene TRBV9 combines with J gene TRBJ2-1; D not certain. With 4 bases removed from V and 6 bases from J, the gap between germline ends came to 17 bases. The germline V gene encodes CDR1 SGDLS and CDR2 YYNGEE. CDR3 size: 15 residues.